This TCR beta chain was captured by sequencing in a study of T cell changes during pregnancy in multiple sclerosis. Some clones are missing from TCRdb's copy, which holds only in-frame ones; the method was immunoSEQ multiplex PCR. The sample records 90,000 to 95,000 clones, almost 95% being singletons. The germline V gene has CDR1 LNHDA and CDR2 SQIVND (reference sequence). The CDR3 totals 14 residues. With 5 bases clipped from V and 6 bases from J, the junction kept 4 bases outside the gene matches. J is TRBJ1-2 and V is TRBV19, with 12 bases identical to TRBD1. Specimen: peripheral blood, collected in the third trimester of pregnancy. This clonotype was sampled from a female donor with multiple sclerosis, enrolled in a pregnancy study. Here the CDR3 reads CASSPGQGAHGYTF. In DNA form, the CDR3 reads TGTGCCAGTAGTCCGGGACAGGGGGCCCATGGCTACACCTTC.